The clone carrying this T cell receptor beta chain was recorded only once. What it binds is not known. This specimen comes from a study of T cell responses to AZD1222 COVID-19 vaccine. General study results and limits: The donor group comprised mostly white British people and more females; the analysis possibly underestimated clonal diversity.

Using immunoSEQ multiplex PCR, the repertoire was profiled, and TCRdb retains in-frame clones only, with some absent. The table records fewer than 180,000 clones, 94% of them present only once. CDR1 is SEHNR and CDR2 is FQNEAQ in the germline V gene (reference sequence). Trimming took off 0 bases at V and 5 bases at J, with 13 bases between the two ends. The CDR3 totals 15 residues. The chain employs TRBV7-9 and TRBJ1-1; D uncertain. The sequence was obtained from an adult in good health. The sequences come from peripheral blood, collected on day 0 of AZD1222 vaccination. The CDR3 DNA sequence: TGTGCCAGCAGCTTAGCGCTGGGTAGAAGTACTGAAGCTTTCTTT. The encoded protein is CASSLALGRSTEAFF. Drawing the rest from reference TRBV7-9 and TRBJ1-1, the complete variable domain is DTGVSQNPRHKITKRGQNVTFRCDPISEHNRLYWYRQTLGQGPEFLTYFQNEAQLEKSRLLSDRFSAERPKGSFSTLEIQRTEQGDSAMYLCASSLALGRSTEAFFGQGTRLTVV.